The clone carrying this TCR beta chain appeared a single time. As handled by the study authors: Using reference gene primer amplification, nucleated cell counts were estimated. TCRdb's table, derived via immunoSEQ multiplex PCR, lists solely in-frame clones and lacks some. Clonal size and the V and J genes are those of that table, whereas D and trimming came from the DNA. The sample has some 76,000 clones, roughly nine tenths seen once; the top ten hold approximately 19%. This entry comes from a study of blood T cell repertoires in COVID-19. Study summary: Italy, Spain and the United States were the sources of the convalescent and acute COVID-19 samples. T cells, B-cell-depleted T cells, or PBMCs provided the cDNA or gDNA that served as material.

Germline-derived CDR1 and CDR2 are LNHDA and SQIVND (reference sequence). The CDR3 length is 14 residues. V shed 5 bases and J shed 7 bases, with 12 bases lying between them. Sequencing was performed on peripheral blood. The sequence was collected from an elderly man in a cohort sampled during active COVID-19. The chain couples TRBV19 to TRBJ1-6; D is perhaps TRBD1 (6 bases). CDR3 region: CASSLTGYNSPLHF. Here the CDR3 DNA reads TGTGCCAGTAGTCTCACAGGGTACAATTCACCCCTCCACTTT.